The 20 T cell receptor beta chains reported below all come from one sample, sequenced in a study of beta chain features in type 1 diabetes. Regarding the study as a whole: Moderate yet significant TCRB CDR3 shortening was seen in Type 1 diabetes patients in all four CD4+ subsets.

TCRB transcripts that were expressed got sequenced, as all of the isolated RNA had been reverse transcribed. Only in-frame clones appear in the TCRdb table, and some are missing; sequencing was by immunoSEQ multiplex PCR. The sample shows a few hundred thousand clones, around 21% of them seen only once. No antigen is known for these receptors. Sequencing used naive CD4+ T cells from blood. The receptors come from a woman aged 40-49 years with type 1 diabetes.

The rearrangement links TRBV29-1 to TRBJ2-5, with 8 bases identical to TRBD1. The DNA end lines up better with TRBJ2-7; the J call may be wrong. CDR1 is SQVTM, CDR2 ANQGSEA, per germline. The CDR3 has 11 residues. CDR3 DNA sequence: TGCAGCGCTGGAGGGACAGGCGAGCAGTACTTC. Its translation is CSAGGTGEQYF.

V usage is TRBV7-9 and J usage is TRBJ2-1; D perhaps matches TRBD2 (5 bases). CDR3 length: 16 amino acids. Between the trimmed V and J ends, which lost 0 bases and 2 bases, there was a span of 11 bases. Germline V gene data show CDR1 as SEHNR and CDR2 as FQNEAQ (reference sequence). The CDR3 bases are TGTGCCAGCAGCTTAGCGAACCTAGCTACCTACAATGAGCAGTTCTTC. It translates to CASSLANLATYNEQFF.

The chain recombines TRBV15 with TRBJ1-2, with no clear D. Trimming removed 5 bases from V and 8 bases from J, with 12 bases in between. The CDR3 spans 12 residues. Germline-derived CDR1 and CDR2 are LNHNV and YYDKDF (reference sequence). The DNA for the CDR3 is TGTGCCACCAGCGGTGAATGGGCCGGCTACACCTTC. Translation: CATSGEWAGYTF.

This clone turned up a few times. The CDR3 here is CASSPQGLAGFSSYNEQFF. CDR3 coding DNA: TGTGCCAGCTCACCCCAGGGACTAGCGGGCTTCAGCTCCTACAATGAGCAGTTCTTC. The chain employs TRBV18 and TRBJ2-1, with 12 bases that match TRBD2. V dropped 3 bases and J dropped 0; count of bases not matched to a gene: 9. Germline assignment: CDR1 KGHSH and CDR2 LQKENI. The CDR3 consists of 19 residues.

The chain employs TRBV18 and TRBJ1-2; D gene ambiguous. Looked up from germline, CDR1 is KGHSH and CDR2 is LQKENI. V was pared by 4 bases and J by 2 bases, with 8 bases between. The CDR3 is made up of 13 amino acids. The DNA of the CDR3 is TGTGCCAGCTCACTCAACTCGAACTATGGCTACACCTTC. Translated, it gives CASSLNSNYGYTF.

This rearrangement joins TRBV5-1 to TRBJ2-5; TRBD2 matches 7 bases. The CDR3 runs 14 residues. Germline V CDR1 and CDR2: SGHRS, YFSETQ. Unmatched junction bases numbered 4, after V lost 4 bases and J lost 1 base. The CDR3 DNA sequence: TGCGCCAGCAGCGAAGCGGGGAGCCAAGAGACCCAGTACTTC. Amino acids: CASSEAGSQETQYF.

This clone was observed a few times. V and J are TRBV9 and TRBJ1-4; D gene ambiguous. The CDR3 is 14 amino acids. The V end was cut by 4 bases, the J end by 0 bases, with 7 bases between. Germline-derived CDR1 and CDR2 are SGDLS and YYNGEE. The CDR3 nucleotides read TGTGCCAGCAGCTACGGGGCAACTAATGAAAAACTGTTTTTT. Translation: CASSYGATNEKLFF.

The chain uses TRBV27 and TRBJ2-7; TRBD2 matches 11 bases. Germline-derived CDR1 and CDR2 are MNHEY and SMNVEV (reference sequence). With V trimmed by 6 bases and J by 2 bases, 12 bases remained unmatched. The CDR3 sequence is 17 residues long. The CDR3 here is CASSRTGGTSGTYEQYF. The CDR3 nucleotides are TGTGCCAGCAGCAGAACGGGGGGGACTAGCGGTACCTACGAGCAGTACTTC.

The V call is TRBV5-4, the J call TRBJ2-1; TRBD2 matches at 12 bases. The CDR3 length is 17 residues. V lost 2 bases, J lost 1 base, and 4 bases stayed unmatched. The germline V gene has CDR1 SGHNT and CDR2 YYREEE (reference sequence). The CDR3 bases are TGTGCCAGCAGCTTTAGGACTAGCGGGGATTCCTACAATGAGCAGTTCTTC. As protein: CASSFRTSGDSYNEQFF.

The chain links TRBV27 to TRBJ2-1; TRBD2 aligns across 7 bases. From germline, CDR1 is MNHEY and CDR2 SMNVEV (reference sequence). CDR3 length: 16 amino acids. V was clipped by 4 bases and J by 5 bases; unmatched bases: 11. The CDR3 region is CASSSGAGARNNEQFF. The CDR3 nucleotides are TGTGCCAGCAGTTCCGGCGCGGGAGCTCGCAACAATGAGCAGTTCTTC.

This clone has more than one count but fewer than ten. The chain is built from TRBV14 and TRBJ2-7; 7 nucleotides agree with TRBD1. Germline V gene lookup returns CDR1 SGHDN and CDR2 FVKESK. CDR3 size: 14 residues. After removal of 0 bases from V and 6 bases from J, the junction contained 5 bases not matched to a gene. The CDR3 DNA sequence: TGTGCCAGCAGCCAAGAGAACAGGGGATCCGAGCAGTACTTC. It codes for CASSQENRGSEQYF.

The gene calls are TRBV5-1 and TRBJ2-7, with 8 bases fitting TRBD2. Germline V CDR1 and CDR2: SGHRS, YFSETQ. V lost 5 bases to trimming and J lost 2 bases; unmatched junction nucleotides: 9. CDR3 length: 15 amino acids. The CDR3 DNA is TGCGCCAGCAGACTCGTCGGGACTAGTACCTACGAGCAGTACTTC. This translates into CASRLVGTSTYEQYF.

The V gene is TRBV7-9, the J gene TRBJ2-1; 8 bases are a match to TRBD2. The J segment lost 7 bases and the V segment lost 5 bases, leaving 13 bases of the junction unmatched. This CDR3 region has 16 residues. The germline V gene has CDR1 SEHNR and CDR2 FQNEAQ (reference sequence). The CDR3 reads CASSRPLGGGRNEQFF. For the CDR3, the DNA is TGTGCCAGCAGCCGCCCCCTCGGGGGGGGGCGGAATGAGCAGTTCTTC.

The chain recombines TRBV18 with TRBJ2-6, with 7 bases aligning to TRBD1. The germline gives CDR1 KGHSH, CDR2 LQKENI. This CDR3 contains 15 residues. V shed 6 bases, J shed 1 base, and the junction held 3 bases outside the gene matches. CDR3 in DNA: TGTGCCAGCTCCCGGGGACAGTCTGGGGCCAACGTCCTGACTTTC. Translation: CASSRGQSGANVLTF.

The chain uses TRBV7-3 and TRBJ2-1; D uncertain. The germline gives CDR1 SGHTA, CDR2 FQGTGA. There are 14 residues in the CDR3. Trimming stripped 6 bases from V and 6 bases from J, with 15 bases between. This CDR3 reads CASRPERRSNEQFF. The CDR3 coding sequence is TGTGCCAGCAGACCAGAAAGAAGGAGCAATGAGCAGTTCTTC.

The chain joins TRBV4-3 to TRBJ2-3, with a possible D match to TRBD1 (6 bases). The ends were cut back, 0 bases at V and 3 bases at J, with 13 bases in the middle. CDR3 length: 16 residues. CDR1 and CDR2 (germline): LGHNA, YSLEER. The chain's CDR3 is CASSQDPGAQTDTQYF. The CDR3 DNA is TGCGCCAGCAGCCAAGATCCAGGGGCGCAAACAGATACGCAGTATTTT.

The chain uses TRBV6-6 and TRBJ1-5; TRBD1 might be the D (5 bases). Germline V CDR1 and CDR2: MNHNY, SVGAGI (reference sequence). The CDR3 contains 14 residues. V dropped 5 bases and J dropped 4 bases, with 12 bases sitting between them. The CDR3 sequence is CASSALTDNQPQHF. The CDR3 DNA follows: TGTGCCAGCAGTGCTTTGACAGATAATCAGCCCCAGCATTTT.

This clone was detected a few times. DNA of the CDR3: TGTGCCTGGAGTCGGGGACAGGAAAGGGATACGCAGTATTTT. It codes for CAWSRGQERDTQYF. This sequence joins TRBV30 and TRBJ2-3; 8 positions match TRBD1. Germline-derived CDR1 and CDR2 are GTSNPN and SVGIG (reference sequence). Trimming at V came to 2 bases and at J to 6 bases, leaving 7 bases not matched to a gene. This CDR3 region has 14 residues.

CDR3 sequence reads: CASSLAGGFGNTEAFF. In nucleotides, the CDR3 is TGTGCCAGCAGCTTGGCGGGGGGATTCGGGAACACTGAAGCTTTCTTT. The chain links TRBV5-4 to TRBJ1-1, with D perhaps matching TRBD1 (5 bases). The V gene lost 0 bases and the J gene lost 1 base, with 13 bases spanning the gap. Germline CDR1 is SGHNT and CDR2 is YYREEE (reference sequence). This CDR3 region has 16 residues.

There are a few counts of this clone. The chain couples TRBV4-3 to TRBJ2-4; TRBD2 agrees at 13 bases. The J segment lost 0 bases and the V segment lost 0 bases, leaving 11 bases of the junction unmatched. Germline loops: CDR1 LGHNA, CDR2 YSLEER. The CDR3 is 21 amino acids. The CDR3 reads CASSQDRQGLAGNLAKNIQYF. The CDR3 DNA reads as TGCGCCAGCAGCCAAGATCGACAGGGACTAGCGGGGAACCTAGCCAAAAACATTCAGTACTTC.